The 26 T cell receptor beta chains given below trace back to one sample, sequenced in a study of blood T cells in healthy people across ages (dated by TCRdb to about 2015). Libraries were built with 5' RACE. For sequencing, an Illumina HiSeq 2500 was employed. The second PCR ran for about 6 to 12 cycles and used a J-beta primer mix along with a sample-barcoded 5' primer. Using fastp at Q25 and MiXCR, TCRdb reprocessed the public reads and kept productive beta chains. Each record represents a unique CDR3 protein, reported with the most common genes and DNA among its rows. The table for this sample lists approximately 790,000 distinct CDR3 sequences; approximately 65% of them were counted only once. The ten most abundant clones make up roughly 25% of the sample. The sample taken for sequencing was blood. The receptors derive from a man aged 30-40 years in good health.

The table lists this clonotype with a few counts. The CDR3 DNA reads as TGTGCCAGCAGCGGGGGGGCGGGCAATGAGCAGTTCTTC. Translation: CASSGGAGNEQFF. V usage is TRBV9 and J usage is TRBJ2-1; possibly TRBD1 or TRBD2 for D (6 bases each). CDR3 length: 13 residues. The germline gives CDR1 SGDLS, CDR2 YYNGEE. Trimming removed 3 bases from V and 6 bases from J, with 10 bases in between.

This chain uses TRBV2 with TRBJ2-2; 10 bases are a match to TRBD2. There are 17 residues in the CDR3. The germline gives CDR1 SNHLY, CDR2 FYNNEI. Losses at the gene ends were 6 bases for V and 0 bases for J; bases not matched to a gene: 7. CDR3 amino acids: CASSPLGLASNTGELFF. In DNA, the CDR3 is TGTGCCAGCAGCCCCCTGGGACTAGCGTCGAACACCGGGGAGCTGTTTTTT.

The chain links TRBV4-3 to TRBJ2-5, with 11 bases identical to TRBD2. Germline CDR1 is LGHNA and CDR2 is YSLEER. Unmatched junction bases numbered 6, after V lost 4 bases and J lost 2 bases. The CDR3 covers 16 residues. CDR3 DNA: TGCGCCAGCAGCCGAGTGGGGACTAGCGGACAAGAGACCCAGTACTTC. This gives the protein CASSRVGTSGQETQYF.

The J gene is TRBJ2-1, the V gene TRBV4-2; D possibly corresponds to TRBD2 (6 bases). The V end was cut by 0 bases, the J end by 14 bases, with 26 bases between. The V gene's germline CDR1 is LGHNA and CDR2 YNFKEQ. This CDR3 is built from 17 residues. The CDR3 loop is CASSQDRGGASSPTEFF. CDR3 coding DNA: TGTGCCAGCAGCCAAGATCGCGGCGGGGCCTCTTCTCCTACAGAGTTCTTC.

The chain employs TRBV6-2 or TRBV6-3 and TRBJ2-1; 14 nucleotides align to TRBD2. The CDR3 has 17 residues. Germline assignment: CDR1 MNHEY and CDR2 SVGEGT. Losses at the gene ends were 6 bases for V and 0 bases for J; bases not matched to a gene: 4. DNA of the CDR3: TGTGCCAGCAGCCGACTAGCGGGGGGGAGCTCCTACAATGAGCAGTTCTTC. This encodes CASSRLAGGSSYNEQFF.

The chain employs TRBV3-1 and TRBJ1-6; tentative D call: TRBD1 (6 bases). The CDR3 runs 17 residues. CDR1 is LGHDT and CDR2 is YNNKEL in the germline V gene (reference sequence). The V gene lost 4 bases and the J gene lost 10 bases, with 23 bases spanning the gap. CDR3: CASSPPPGTKRKSPLHF. CDR3 DNA sequence: TGTGCCAGCAGCCCGCCCCCGGGGACAAAACGAAAATCACCCCTCCACTTT.

This clonotype was observed a few times. The genes are TRBV5-1 and TRBJ2-1; weak D call: TRBD2 (6 bases). Germline CDR1 and CDR2: SGHRS and YFSETQ. The CDR3 extends over 15 amino acids. V gave up 1 base and J gave up 7 bases, with 15 bases separating them. The CDR3 nucleotides read TGCGCCAGCAGCTTGATGGTAGCGGATACAAATGAGCAGTTCTTC. Amino acid sequence: CASSLMVADTNEQFF.

The chain carries TRBV12-3 or TRBV12-4 and TRBJ2-3; 7 bases fit TRBD2. CDR3 size: 14 residues. Germline trimming cut 6 bases from V and 2 bases from J; bases unmatched to any gene: 5. DNA for the CDR3: TGTGCCAGCAGGATAGCGGGTTCCACAGATACGCAGTATTTT. Protein: CASRIAGSTDTQYF.

This CDR3 reads CASSLLGSYNEQFF. CDR3 bases: TGTGCCAGCAGCTTGCTAGGATCCTACAATGAGCAGTTCTTC. The J gene is TRBJ2-1, the V gene TRBV5-6, with D hard to call. V dropped 1 base and J dropped 1 base, with 6 bases sitting between them. The CDR3 has 14 residues. Germline V gene data show CDR1 as SGHDT and CDR2 as YYEEEE.

This chain joins TRBV2 and TRBJ1-1; D unresolved. The germline gives CDR1 SNHLY, CDR2 FYNNEI. The CDR3 totals 8 residues. V lost 11 bases and J 10 bases, leaving 8 bases between the germline ends. In DNA, the CDR3 is TGTGCCCCCATAGGAGCTTTCTTT. Protein product: CAPIGAFF.

V gene TRBV9 combines with J gene TRBJ1-6; possible D gene TRBD1, 5 bases. CDR1 and CDR2 (germline): SGDLS, YYNGEE. Trimming took 5 bases from V and 9 from J, leaving 15 bases between them. The CDR3 has 14 residues. The CDR3 region is CASSTTRVGSPLHF. The CDR3 nucleotides read TGTGCCAGCAGTACTACCAGGGTTGGTTCACCCCTCCACTTT.

This clonotype was seen at least ten times. The V gene is TRBV7-2, the J gene TRBJ2-7, with 7 bases fitting TRBD1. The V gene end was trimmed by 6 bases and the J gene end by 2 bases; junction bases not matched to a gene: 10. CDR1 and CDR2 from the germline V gene are SGHTA and FQGNSA. The CDR3 has 15 amino acids. In DNA form, the CDR3 reads TGTGCCAGCAGGTTTACAGGGGTGGGGGCCTACGAGCAGTACTTC. It is translated as CASRFTGVGAYEQYF.

This clonotype was counted many times. V usage is TRBV10-3 and J usage is TRBJ2-4, with unresolved D. V lost 3 bases and J 3 bases, leaving 3 bases between the germline ends. Germline V CDR1 and CDR2: ENHRY, SYGVKD. The CDR3 spans 12 residues. The CDR3 DNA sequence: TGTGCCATCAGTGACGGCAAAAACATTCAGTACTTC. Amino acid sequence: CAISDGKNIQYF.

The chain uses TRBV6-2 or TRBV6-3 and TRBJ2-4; 8 nucleotides line up with TRBD1. V lost 8 bases to trimming and J lost 1 base; unmatched junction nucleotides: 7. From germline, CDR1 is MNHEY and CDR2 SVGEGT. The CDR3 extends over 15 amino acids. The DNA of the CDR3 is TGTGCCAGCGGTCAGGGGGCAGAGGCCAAAAACATTCAGTACTTC. This sequence encodes CASGQGAEAKNIQYF.

A note on this clonotype: No conserved phenylalanine or tryptophan is present at the end of the CDR3, so a read error is the likely explanation. The chain carries TRBV12-3 or TRBV12-4 and TRBJ2-6; weak D call: TRBD1 (5 bases). V lost 3 bases and J 1 base, leaving 7 bases between the germline ends. CDR3 size: 15 residues. In DNA form, the CDR3 reads TGTGCCAGCAGTTTTCGACAGTCTGGGGCCAACGTCCTGACTCTC. Encoded protein: CASSFRQSGANVLTL.

This clonotype was counted once. The chain employs TRBV28 and TRBJ1-1; TRBD1 matches at 7 bases. Germline V gives CDR1 MDHEN, CDR2 SYDVKM. V was pared by 5 bases and J by 6 bases, with 9 bases of the junction left unmatched. This CDR3 comprises 14 residues. CDR3 DNA sequence: TGTGCCAGCAGTGCTTCAGGGGGAGGGCCTGAAGCTTTCTTT. Protein product: CASSASGGGPEAFF.

This clonotype was seen once. The rearrangement joins TRBV5-1 to TRBJ2-5; 9 nucleotides line up with TRBD1. Germline V gene lookup returns CDR1 SGHRS and CDR2 YFSETQ. With V trimmed by 3 bases and J by 6 bases, 6 bases remained unmatched. This CDR3 spans 14 amino acids. The chain's CDR3 is CASSSDRGSKTQYF. CDR3 bases: TGCGCCAGCAGCTCCGACAGGGGGTCCAAGACCCAGTACTTC.

Only a few counts were recorded for this clonotype. The CDR3 DNA sequence: TGTGCCAGCAGTGCCACGTGGAGGAGGGAGACCCAGTACTTC. It yields the protein CASSATWRRETQYF. V gene TRBV25-1 combines with J gene TRBJ2-5; a possible D gene is TRBD2 (5 bases). This CDR3 has 14 amino acids. Trimming took 4 bases from V and 5 from J, leaving 14 bases between them. Germline assignment: CDR1 MGHDK and CDR2 SYGVNS.

This clonotype occurred a few times. The DNA for the CDR3 is TGTGCCAGCAGCTTACTCCCGACAGGCTCTGGGGCCAACGTCCTGACTTTC. This encodes CASSLLPTGSGANVLTF. The chain recombines TRBV7-3 with TRBJ2-6, with D perhaps matching TRBD1 (6 bases). Germline values: CDR1 SGHTA, CDR2 FQGTGA. The CDR3 contains 17 residues. Trimming took off 2 bases at V and 0 bases at J, with 11 bases between the two ends. Full variable domain (missing parts from reference TRBV7-3 and TRBJ2-6): GAGVSQTPSNKVTEKGKYVELRCDPISGHTALYWYRQSLGQGPEFLIYFQGTGAADDSGLPNDRFFAVRPEGSVSTLKIQRTERGDSAVYLCASSLLPTGSGANVLTFGAGSRLTVL.

CDR3 in DNA: TGTGCCAGCAGTCTGACAGGGATGTCCTACGAGCAGTACTTC. It translates to CASSLTGMSYEQYF. V is TRBV2 and J is TRBJ2-7; 7 bases align to TRBD1. This CDR3 comprises 14 residues. CDR1 is SNHLY and CDR2 is FYNNEI in the germline V gene. The J segment lost 1 base and the V segment lost 5 bases, leaving 5 bases of the junction unmatched.

Points on this clonotype: The junction departs from the called germline gene at one end, perhaps through a read error. Here the CDR3 reads CASSQPQANYGYTF. The CDR3 coding sequence is TGTGCCAGTAGCCAACCCCAAGCTAACTATGGCTACACCTTC. V gene TRBV3-1 combines with J gene TRBJ1-2; D not resolved. The CDR3 sequence is 14 residues long. Germline CDR1 and CDR2: LGHDT and YNNKEL (reference sequence).

This clonotype showed up just a few times. The rearrangement joins TRBV28 to TRBJ2-7; D uncertain. The CDR3 sequence is 11 residues long. V lost 7 bases and J lost 5, with 9 bases in between. The germline CDR1 and CDR2 sequences are MDHEN and SYDVKM. The CDR3 DNA sequence: TGTGCCAGCAAGGGTCGACACGAGCAGTACTTC. It yields the protein CASKGRHEQYF.

The chain employs TRBV7-2 and TRBJ2-1; D is ambiguous. Trimming stripped 6 bases from V and 9 bases from J, with 18 bases between. The CDR3 runs 14 residues. Germline loops: CDR1 SGHTA, CDR2 FQGNSA. CDR3 residues: CASSLNPAFVEQFF. CDR3 coding DNA: TGTGCCAGCAGTCTTAATCCAGCGTTTGTTGAGCAGTTCTTC. The whole variable domain, filled in from reference TRBV7-2 and TRBJ2-1, reads GAGVSQSPSNKVTEKGKDVELRCDPISGHTALYWYRQSLGQGLEFLIYFQGNSAPDKSGLPSDRFSAERTGGSVSTLTIQRTQQEDSAVYLCASSLNPAFVEQFFGPGTRLTVL.

The J gene is TRBJ2-3, the V gene TRBV20-1; 9 nucleotides match TRBD2. The CDR3 is 16 amino acids. V shed 1 base and J 2 bases; nucleotides not matched to a gene: 7. Germline CDR1 is DFQATT and CDR2 is SNEGSKA (reference sequence). CDR3 protein: CSARGPLAGITDTQYF. In DNA form, the CDR3 reads TGCAGTGCTAGAGGTCCCCTAGCGGGGATCACAGATACGCAGTATTTT.

Here the CDR3 DNA reads TGTGCCAGCAGTGGCTGGGACTACACCTACGAGCAGTACTTC. Amino acid sequence: CASSGWDYTYEQYF. V and J are TRBV6-2 or TRBV6-3 and TRBJ2-7, with 7 bases that match TRBD2. This CDR3 is 14 amino acids long. The germline gives CDR1 MNHEY, CDR2 SVGEGT. J was trimmed by 2 bases and V by 5 bases; bases with no gene match: 6.

This clonotype was detected a few times. The V call is TRBV7-3, the J call TRBJ2-1; no firm D call. The V gene's germline CDR1 is SGHTA and CDR2 FQGTGA. The CDR3 contains 12 residues. V lost 5 bases to trimming and J lost 9 bases, with 11 bases between them. In nucleotides, the CDR3 is TGTGCCAGCAGCCAGCGCATGGGTGAGCAGTTCTTC. This codes for CASSQRMGEQFF.